This is a list of T cell receptor beta chains from one sample in a study of metastatic and nonmetastatic thyroid tumors. TCRdb reprocessed the PCR reads using MiXCR. Here the sample spans about 35,000 clones, less than 30% being singletons. Sequencing used blood. These receptors were obtained from a female donor with papillary thyroid cancer or a benign thyroid nodule (not recorded which). Some clones in this sample may be carry-over from other donors' samples. CDR3s leave out the opening cysteine and the closing phenylalanine or tryptophan. Each record gives: clone size, V gene, CDR3 protein. Rows may omit the clone size; those that give it use once, few, many or a size class.

>medium-sized|TRBV15
ATSRDRGSDNSPLH
>NA|TRBV5-1
ASSLAVRYSPLH
>NA|TRBV4-1
ASSHATASGGEQY
>NA|TRBV18
ASSGGTGDQPQH
>medium-sized|TRBV27
ASSPDSNSPLH
>many|TRBV4-2
ASRSDRSYNSPLH
>NA|TRBV20-1
SSTSGSFYEQY
>many|TRBV10-3
AIGSRTDTQY
>few|TRBV12-3/TRBV12-4
ASSLVLVNTEAF
>once|TRBV7-3
ASSVSGAGPDTQY
>NA|TRBV12-3/TRBV12-4
SSSGTSGNSNEQF
>NA|TRBV4-1
ASSQDPLAGAETQY
>NA|TRBV11-1
ASSLGNGLTDYDQY
>few|TRBV4-1
AWSRPAGRNEQY
>NA|TRBV20-1
SADHGMDSLNYGYT
>medium-sized|TRBV13
ASRNEREGELF
>many|TRBV2
ASRERGGVTGELF
>few|TRBV5-4
ASSLDGQGFRGYT
>many|TRBV2
ASVSGTSSGNTIY
>NA|TRBV5-1
ASSLGQGRNEKLF
>few|TRBV6-5
ASSYSTRSEAF
>few|TRBV2
ASAGSMNTEAF
>NA|TRBV28
ASSTGGANNEQF
>few|TRBV28
ASSRTGGGETQY
>few|TRBV24-1
ATSDLGANYGYT
>NA|TRBV11-2
ASSLGMPPVKQF
>many|TRBV5-1
ASSLAVTSGRSEQF
>many|TRBV4-1
ASRKQGSEQY
>medium-sized|TRBV20-1
SARWEGYEQY
>NA|TRBV10-2
ATRGQWKDQPQH
>NA|TRBV6-1
ASSEYEGRGLGYT
>NA|TRBV13
ASSRRRITDTQY
>many|TRBV27
ASSSFTGQQY
>many|TRBV30
AWNTLRSHANYGYT
>many|TRBV19
ASSIILIAPENIQY
>few|TRBV28
ASSGIGRVFEY
>few|TRBV6-4
ASIERGATDTQY
>NA|TRBV9
ASSSMTSGVNEQF
>few|TRBV2
ATTAIPYEQY
>NA|TRBV28
ASRTVRDYEHY
>medium-sized|TRBV28
ASSPAPRGGYGYT
>NA|TRBV6-4
ASSDCHSTGELF
>many|TRBV9
ASSVIGGDTQY
>many|TRBV4-1
ASSQDPRGVHGELF
>NA|TRBV7-8
ASRGYRDSYSPLH
>NA|TRBV5-4
ASSLGVGTGGSEQF
>many|TRBV5-4
ASSRLAGATGELF
>many|TRBV20-1
SARGGQGDQPQH
>few|TRBV12-3/TRBV12-4
AISPERGPTDTHY
>NA|TRBV11-3
ASSPTVDSPLN
>NA|TRBV19
ASNTGAEQPQH
>once|TRBV7-6
ASSLRVGSTDTQY
>few|TRBV15
ATSIDRTGRVEQY
>few|TRBV2
ASSSGLAMNEQF
>once|TRBV7-9
ASSLGPLADTQY
>many|TRBV4-2
ASSQVGTTSSYEQY
>NA|TRBV28
ASTLKSSNTEAF
>few|TRBV6-2/TRBV6-3
ASRLAGEDTGELF